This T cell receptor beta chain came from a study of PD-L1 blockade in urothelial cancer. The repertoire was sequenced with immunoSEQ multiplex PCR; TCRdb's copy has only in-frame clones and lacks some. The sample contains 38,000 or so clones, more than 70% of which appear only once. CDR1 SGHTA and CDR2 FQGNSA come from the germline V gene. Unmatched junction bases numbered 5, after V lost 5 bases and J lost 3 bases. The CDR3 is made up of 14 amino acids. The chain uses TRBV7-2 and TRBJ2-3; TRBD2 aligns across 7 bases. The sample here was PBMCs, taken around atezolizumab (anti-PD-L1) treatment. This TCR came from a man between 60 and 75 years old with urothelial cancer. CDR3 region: CASSPLGGTDTQYF. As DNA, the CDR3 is TGTGCCAGCAGCCCACTGGGGGGGACAGATACGCAGTATTTT.